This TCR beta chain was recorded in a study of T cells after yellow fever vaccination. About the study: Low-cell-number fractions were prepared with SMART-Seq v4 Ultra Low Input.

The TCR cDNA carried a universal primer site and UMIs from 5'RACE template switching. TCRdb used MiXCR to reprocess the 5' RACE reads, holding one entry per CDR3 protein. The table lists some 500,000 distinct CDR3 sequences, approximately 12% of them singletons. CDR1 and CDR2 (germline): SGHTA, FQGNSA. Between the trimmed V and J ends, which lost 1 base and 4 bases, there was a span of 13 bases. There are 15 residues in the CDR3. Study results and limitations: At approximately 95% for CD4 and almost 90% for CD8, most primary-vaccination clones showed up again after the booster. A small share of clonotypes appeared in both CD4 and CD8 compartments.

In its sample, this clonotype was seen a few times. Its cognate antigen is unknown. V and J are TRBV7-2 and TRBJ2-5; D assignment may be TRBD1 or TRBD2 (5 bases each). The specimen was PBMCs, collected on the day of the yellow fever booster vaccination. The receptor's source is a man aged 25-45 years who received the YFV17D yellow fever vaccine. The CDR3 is CASSLVWGSSETQYF. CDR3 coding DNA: TGTGCCAGCAGCTTAGTTTGGGGGTCTTCAGAGACCCAGTACTTC.